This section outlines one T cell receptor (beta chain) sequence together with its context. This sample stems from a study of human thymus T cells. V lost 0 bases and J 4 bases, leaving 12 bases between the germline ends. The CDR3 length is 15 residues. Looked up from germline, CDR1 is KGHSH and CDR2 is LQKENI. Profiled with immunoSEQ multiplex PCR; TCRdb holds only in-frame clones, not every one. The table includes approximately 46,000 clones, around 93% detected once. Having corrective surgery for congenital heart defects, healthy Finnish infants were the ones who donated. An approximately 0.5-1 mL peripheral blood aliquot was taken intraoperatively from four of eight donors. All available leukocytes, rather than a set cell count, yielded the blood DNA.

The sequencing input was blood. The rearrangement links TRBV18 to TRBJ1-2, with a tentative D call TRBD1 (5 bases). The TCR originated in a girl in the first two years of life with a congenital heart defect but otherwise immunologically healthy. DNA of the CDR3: TGTGCCAGCTCACCACCGTTAACCGGGGCCTATGGCTACACCTTC. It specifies CASSPPLTGAYGYTF.